The 5 T cell receptor beta chains given below trace back to one sample, sequenced in a study of CD8 T cells in Susac syndrome. With random hexamers, about 0.5 to 1 ug RNA was reverse transcribed. TCRdb re-derived calls from the immunoSEQ multiplex PCR reads in MiXCR, one entry per CDR3 protein. The sample has approximately 300,000 distinct CDR3 sequences; over 75% are singletons. The sample taken for sequencing was CD8+ T cells from PBMCs. Every receptor here comes from a human donor with multiple sclerosis.

V usage is TRBV3-1 and J usage is TRBJ1-3, with 7 nucleotides matching TRBD1. J was trimmed by 0 bases and V by 4 bases; bases with no gene match: 3. Germline values: CDR1 LGHDT, CDR2 YNNKEL (reference sequence). The CDR3 length is 15 residues. The CDR3, as DNA: TGTGCCAGCAGCCTTGGGACAGCCTCTGGAAACACCATATATTTT. Its translation is CASSLGTASGNTIYF.

The chain has TRBV4-2 and TRBJ2-5, with 11 bases matching TRBD2. Germline CDR1 reads LGHNA; CDR2 reads YNFKEQ. Trimming took 4 bases from V and 5 from J; bases not matched to a gene: 9. The CDR3 has 16 residues. The CDR3 is CASSPHSLAGVETQYF. CDR3 nucleotide sequence: TGTGCCAGCAGCCCTCACTCACTAGCGGGGGTGGAGACCCAGTACTTC.

V gene TRBV9 combines with J gene TRBJ1-1, with a possible D match to TRBD1 (6 bases). Trimming shortened V by 6 bases and J by 6 bases, and 18 bases separated the two germline ends. CDR3 length equals 14 residues. Per germline, CDR1 SGDLS and CDR2 YYNGEE. The CDR3 DNA reads TGTGCCAGCAACCTAGATGGGGGGGCCCCTGAAGCTTTCTTT. Translating gives CASNLDGGAPEAFF.

The V call is TRBV27, the J call TRBJ2-7; no firm D call. The V gene lost 9 bases and the J gene lost 7 bases, with 19 bases spanning the gap. The CDR3 is 13 residues long. Germline V gene data show CDR1 as MNHEY and CDR2 as SMNVEV (reference sequence). CDR3 nucleotides: TGTGCCAGTAAGGATTCTTTAGGTGTTGAGCAGTACTTC. Residues: CASKDSLGVEQYF.

This sequence joins TRBV30 and TRBJ1-1, with a possible D match to TRBD1 (5 bases). The length of the CDR3 is 11 residues. Trimming removed 4 bases from V and 10 bases from J, with 13 bases in between. Germline CDR1 and CDR2: GTSNPN and SVGIG (reference sequence). CDR3: CAWTKGLGAFF. The CDR3 nucleotides read TGTGCCTGGACAAAGGGGTTGGGAGCTTTCTTT.